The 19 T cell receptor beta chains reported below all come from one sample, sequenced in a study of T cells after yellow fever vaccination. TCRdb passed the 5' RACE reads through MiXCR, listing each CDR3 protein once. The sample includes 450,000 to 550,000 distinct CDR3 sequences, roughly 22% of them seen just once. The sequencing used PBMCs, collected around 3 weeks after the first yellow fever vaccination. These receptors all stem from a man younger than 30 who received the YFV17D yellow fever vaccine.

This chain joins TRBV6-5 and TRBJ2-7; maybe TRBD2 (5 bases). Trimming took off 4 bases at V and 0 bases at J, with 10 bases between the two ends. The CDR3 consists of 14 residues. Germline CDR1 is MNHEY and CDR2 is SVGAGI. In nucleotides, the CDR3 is TGTGCCAGCAGTTCACCGGACTCCTCCTACGAGCAGTACTTC. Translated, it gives CASSSPDSSYEQYF.

The CDR3 bases are TGTGCCAGCTCACCACTTGGGCCCCCTGTAACTGAAGCTTTCTTT. Encoded protein: CASSPLGPPVTEAFF. V usage is TRBV18 and J usage is TRBJ1-1, with unresolved D. Deletions cut 1 base from V and 5 bases from J, with 14 bases between. The CDR3 contains 15 residues. Germline V gene lookup returns CDR1 KGHSH and CDR2 LQKENI.

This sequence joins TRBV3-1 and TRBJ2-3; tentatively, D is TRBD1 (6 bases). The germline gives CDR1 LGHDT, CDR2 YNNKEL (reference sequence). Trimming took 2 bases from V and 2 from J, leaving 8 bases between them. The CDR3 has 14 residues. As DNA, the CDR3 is TGTGCCAGCAGCCAACAGGGGACCACAGATACGCAGTATTTT. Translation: CASSQQGTTDTQYF.

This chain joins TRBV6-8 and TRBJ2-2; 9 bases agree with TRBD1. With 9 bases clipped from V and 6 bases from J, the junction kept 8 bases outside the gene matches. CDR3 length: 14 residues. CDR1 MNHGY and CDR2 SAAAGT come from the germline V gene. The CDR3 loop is CARRTGEGSGELFF. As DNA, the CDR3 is TGTGCCAGACGGACAGGGGAGGGTTCCGGGGAGCTGTTTTTT.

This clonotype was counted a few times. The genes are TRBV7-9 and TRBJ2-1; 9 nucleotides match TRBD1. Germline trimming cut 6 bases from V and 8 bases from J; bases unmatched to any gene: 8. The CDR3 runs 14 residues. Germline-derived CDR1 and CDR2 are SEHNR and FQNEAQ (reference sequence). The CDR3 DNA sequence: TGTGCCAGCAGATCGGGACAGGGAGGCCATGAGCAGTTCTTC. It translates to CASRSGQGGHEQFF.

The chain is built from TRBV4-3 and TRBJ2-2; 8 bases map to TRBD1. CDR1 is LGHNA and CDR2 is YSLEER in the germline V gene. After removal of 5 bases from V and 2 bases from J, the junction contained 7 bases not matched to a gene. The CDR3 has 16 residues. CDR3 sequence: CASSGHRGRNTGELFF. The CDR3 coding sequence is TGCGCCAGCAGCGGGCACAGGGGGAGAAACACCGGGGAGCTGTTTTTT.

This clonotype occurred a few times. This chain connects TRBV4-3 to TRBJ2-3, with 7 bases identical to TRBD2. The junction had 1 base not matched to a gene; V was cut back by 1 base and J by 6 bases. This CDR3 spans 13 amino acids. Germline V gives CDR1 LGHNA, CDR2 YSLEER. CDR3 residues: CASSQGGGDTQYF. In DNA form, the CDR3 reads TGCGCCAGCAGCCAAGGCGGGGGTGATACGCAGTATTTT.

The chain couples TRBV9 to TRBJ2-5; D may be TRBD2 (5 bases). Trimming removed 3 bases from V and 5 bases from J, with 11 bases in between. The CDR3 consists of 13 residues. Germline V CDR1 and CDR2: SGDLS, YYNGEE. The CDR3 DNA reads TGTGCCAGCAGCGCCGCAGGCGGGGAGACCCAGTACTTC. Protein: CASSAAGGETQYF.

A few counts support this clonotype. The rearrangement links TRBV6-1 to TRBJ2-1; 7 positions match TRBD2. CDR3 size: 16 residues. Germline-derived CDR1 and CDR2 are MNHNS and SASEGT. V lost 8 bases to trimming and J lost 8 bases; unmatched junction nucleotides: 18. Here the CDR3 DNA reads TGTGCCAGCCTCTCAGGGAGGGGCCGCGGGTATGATGAGCAGTTCTTC. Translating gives CASLSGRGRGYDEQFF.

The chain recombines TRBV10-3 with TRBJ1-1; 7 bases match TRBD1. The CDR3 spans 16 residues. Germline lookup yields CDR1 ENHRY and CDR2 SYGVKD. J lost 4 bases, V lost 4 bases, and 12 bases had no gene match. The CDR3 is CAISGADRDLGTEAFF. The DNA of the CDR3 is TGTGCCATCAGTGGCGCAGACAGGGACTTGGGCACTGAAGCTTTCTTT.

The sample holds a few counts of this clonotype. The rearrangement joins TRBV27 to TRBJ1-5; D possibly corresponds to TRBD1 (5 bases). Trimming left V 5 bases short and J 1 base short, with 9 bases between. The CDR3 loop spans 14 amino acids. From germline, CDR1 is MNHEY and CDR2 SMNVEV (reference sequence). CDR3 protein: CASSPWDSNQPQHF. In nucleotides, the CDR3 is TGTGCCAGCAGTCCATGGGACAGCAATCAGCCCCAGCATTTT.

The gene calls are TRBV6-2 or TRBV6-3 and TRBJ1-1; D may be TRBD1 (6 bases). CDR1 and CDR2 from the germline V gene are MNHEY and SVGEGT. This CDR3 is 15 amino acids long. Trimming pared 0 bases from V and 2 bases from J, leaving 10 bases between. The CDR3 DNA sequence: TGTGCCAGCAGTTACTCGGGACACCTAAACACTGAAGCTTTCTTT. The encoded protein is CASSYSGHLNTEAFF.

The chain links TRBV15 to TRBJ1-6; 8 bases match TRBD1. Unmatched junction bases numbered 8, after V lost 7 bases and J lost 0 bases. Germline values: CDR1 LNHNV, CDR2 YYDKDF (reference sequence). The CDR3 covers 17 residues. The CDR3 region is CATMGQELGSYNSPLHF. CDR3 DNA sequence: TGTGCCACCATGGGACAGGAACTTGGCTCCTATAATTCACCCCTCCACTTT.

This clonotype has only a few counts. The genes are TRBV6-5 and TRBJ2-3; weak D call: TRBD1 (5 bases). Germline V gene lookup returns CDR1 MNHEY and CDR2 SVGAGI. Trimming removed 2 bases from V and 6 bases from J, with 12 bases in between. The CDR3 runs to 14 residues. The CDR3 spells CASSYRGGSDTQYF. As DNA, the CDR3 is TGTGCCAGCAGTTACAGGGGTGGATCGGATACGCAGTATTTT.

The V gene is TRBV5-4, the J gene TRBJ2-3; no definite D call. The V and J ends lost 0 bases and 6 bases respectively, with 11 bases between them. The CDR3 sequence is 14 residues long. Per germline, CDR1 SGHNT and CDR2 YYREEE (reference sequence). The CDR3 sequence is CASSLGANGDTQYF. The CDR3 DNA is TGTGCCAGCAGCTTGGGGGCCAACGGGGATACGCAGTATTTT.

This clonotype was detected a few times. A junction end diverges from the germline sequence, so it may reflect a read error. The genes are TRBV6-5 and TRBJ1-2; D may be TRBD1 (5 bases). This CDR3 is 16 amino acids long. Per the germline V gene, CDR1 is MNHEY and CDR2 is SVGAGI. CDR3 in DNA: TGTGCCAGCAGTTACTCTATGGGGGGACCTAATTATGGCTACACCTTC. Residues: CASSYSMGGPNYGYTF.

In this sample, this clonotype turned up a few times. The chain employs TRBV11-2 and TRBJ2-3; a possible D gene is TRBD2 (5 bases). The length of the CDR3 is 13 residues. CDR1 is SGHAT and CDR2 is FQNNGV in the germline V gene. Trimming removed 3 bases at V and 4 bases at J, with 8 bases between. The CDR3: CASSFTRADTQYF. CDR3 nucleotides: TGTGCCAGCAGCTTTACGCGGGCAGATACGCAGTATTTT.

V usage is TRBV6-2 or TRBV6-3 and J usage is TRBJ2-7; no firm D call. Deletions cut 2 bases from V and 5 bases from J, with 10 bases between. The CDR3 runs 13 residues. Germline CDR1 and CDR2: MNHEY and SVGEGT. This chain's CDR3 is CASSYPESNEQYV. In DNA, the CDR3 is TGTGCCAGCAGTTACCCGGAGTCTAACGAGCAGTACGTC.

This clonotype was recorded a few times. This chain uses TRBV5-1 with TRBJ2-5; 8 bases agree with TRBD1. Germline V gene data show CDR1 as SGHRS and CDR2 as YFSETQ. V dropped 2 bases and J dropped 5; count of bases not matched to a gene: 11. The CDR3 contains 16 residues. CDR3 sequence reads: CASSFLRGRGGETQYF. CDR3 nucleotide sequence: TGCGCCAGCAGCTTTCTCAGGGGGCGCGGCGGTGAGACCCAGTACTTC. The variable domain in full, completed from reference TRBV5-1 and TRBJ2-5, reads KAGVTQTPRYLIKTRGQQVTLSCSPISGHRSVSWYQQTPGQGLQFLFEYFSETQRNKGNFPGRFSGRQFSNSRSEMNVSTLELGDSALYLCASSFLRGRGGETQYFGPGTRLLVL.